This passage covers 25 T cell receptor beta chains from one sample sequenced in a study of blood T cell repertoires in COVID-19. Libraries were prepared by immunoSEQ multiplex PCR; TCRdb keeps only in-frame clonotypes and omits some of them. The table has about 150,000 clones, roughly 84% seen once. Input material: peripheral blood. The receptors here all came from a human donor in a cohort sampled during active COVID-19.

As concerns this clone: The identical CDR3 is also encoded by other nucleotide sequences in the sample. The chain is built from TRBV5-1 and TRBJ2-7, with D perhaps matching TRBD1 (5 bases). With 4 bases removed from V and 3 bases from J, the gap between germline ends came to 14 bases. Germline V gene data show CDR1 as SGHRS and CDR2 as YFSETQ. This CDR3 is built from 14 residues. The CDR3 loop reads CASSPSQGGYEQYF. The CDR3 DNA sequence: TGCGCCAGCAGCCCATCCCAGGGTGGCTACGAGCAGTACTTC.

The chain carries TRBV3-1 (or the pseudogene TRBV3-2) and TRBJ1-2, with D hard to call. This CDR3 comprises 15 residues. CDR1 and CDR2 (germline): LGHDT, YNNKEL (reference sequence). With 2 bases removed from V and 0 bases from J, the gap between germline ends came to 10 bases. CDR3 nucleotide sequence: TGTGCCAGCAGCCAAACGCAAAGAGCTAACTATGGCTACACCTTC. As protein: CASSQTQRANYGYTF.

This clone was detected once. This chain joins TRBV4-2 and TRBJ1-2; 8 bases align to TRBD1. Per germline, CDR1 LGHNA and CDR2 YNFKEQ. J was trimmed by 8 bases and V by 4 bases; bases with no gene match: 21. The CDR3 covers 18 residues. The CDR3 sequence: CASSPSRGQGRSEAGYTF. CDR3 coding DNA: TGTGCCAGCAGCCCAAGTAGAGGACAGGGTCGTTCTGAGGCCGGCTACACCTTC.

The V call is TRBV5-5, the J call TRBJ2-2, with 11 bases lining up with TRBD2. The J segment lost 4 bases and the V segment lost 5 bases, leaving 10 bases of the junction unmatched. Germline CDR1 is SGHKS and CDR2 is YYEKEE (reference sequence). The CDR3 has 17 residues. Written as DNA, the CDR3 is TGTGCCAGCAGACACCCTCTAGCGGGGGGTACCACCGGGGAGCTGTTTTTT. It is translated as CASRHPLAGGTTGELFF.

This clone was detected only once. The chain has TRBV4-3 and TRBJ1-1; D is undetermined. Trimming stripped 2 bases from V and 3 bases from J, with 7 bases between. The CDR3 contains 13 residues. The V gene's germline CDR1 is LGHNA and CDR2 YSLEER. CDR3 sequence: CASSQYRDTEAFF. The CDR3 DNA reads as TGCGCCAGCAGCCAATACAGAGACACTGAAGCTTTCTTT.

This chain uses TRBV27 with TRBJ2-3; possibly TRBD1 for D (6 bases). The CDR3 has 16 amino acids. Per the germline V gene, CDR1 is MNHEY and CDR2 is SMNVEV (reference sequence). Trimming removed 3 bases from V and 4 bases from J, with 17 bases in between. The CDR3 reads CASSFRGTLKPDTQYF. CDR3 coding DNA: TGTGCCAGCAGTTTTAGGGGGACACTAAAGCCAGATACGCAGTATTTT.

This chain connects TRBV6-6 to TRBJ1-3, with D unclear. CDR1 and CDR2 from the germline V gene are MNHNY and SVGAGI (reference sequence). The CDR3 contains 14 residues. Trimming removed 5 bases from V and 2 bases from J, with 10 bases in between. CDR3 nucleotide sequence: TGTGCCAGCAGTCCAAGAGGGACTGGAAACACCATATATTTT. This translates into CASSPRGTGNTIYF.

This clone was detected once. CDR3 nucleotide sequence: TGTGCCAGCTCCGGAATTCCGGGACAAGGTGGAAACACCATATATTTT. It specifies CASSGIPGQGGNTIYF. V and J are TRBV9 and TRBJ1-3; possible D gene TRBD1, 6 bases. Trimming shortened V by 7 bases and J by 3 bases, and 20 bases separated the two germline ends. Germline CDR1 and CDR2: SGDLS and YYNGEE. The CDR3 is made up of 16 amino acids.

The gene calls are TRBV21-1 and TRBJ1-5; the table's D gene call, TRBD1, was not cross checked with the DNA. TRBV21-1 has pseudogene status. CDR3 length equals 15 residues. The CDR3 coding sequence is TGTGCCAGCTTCGGGCGGACAAGGTGCAATCAGCCCCAGCATTTT. Its translation is CASFGRTRCNQPQHF.

This rearrangement joins TRBV4-3 to TRBJ2-7; 11 nucleotides match TRBD1. Germline-derived CDR1 and CDR2 are LGHNA and YSLEER. The CDR3 covers 17 residues. The ends lost 1 base at V and 4 bases at J; junction bases unmatched: 9. This chain's CDR3 is CASSQGGGQGGYYEQYF. In DNA form, the CDR3 reads TGCGCCAGCAGCCAAGGCGGGGGACAGGGGGGTTATTACGAGCAGTACTTC.

The chain joins TRBV5-1 to TRBJ1-2, with D maybe TRBD1 (6 bases). CDR1 and CDR2 (germline): SGHRS, YFSETQ. This CDR3 is 14 amino acids long. V was cut by 0 bases and J by 5 bases, with 11 bases left in between. The CDR3 loop reads CASSLVTGDYGYTF. The CDR3 DNA is TGCGCCAGCAGCTTGGTGACAGGCGATTATGGCTACACCTTC. The full variable domain, completed using reference TRBV5-1 and TRBJ1-2, is KAGVTQTPRYLIKTRGQQVTLSCSPISGHRSVSWYQQTPGQGLQFLFEYFSETQRNKGNFPGRFSGRQFSNSRSEMNVSTLELGDSALYLCASSLVTGDYGYTFGSGTRLTVV.

Written as DNA, the CDR3 is TGTGCCAGCAGCCCGCGGGACAGGGGGCTATACACTGAAGCTTTCTTT. Translation gives CASSPRDRGLYTEAFF. V and J are TRBV9 and TRBJ1-1; 12 bases align to TRBD1. Germline assignment: CDR1 SGDLS and CDR2 YYNGEE. V was pared by 4 bases and J by 3 bases, with 7 bases of the junction left unmatched. CDR3 length: 16 residues.

The V call is TRBV7-9, the J call TRBJ2-1, with 7 bases that match TRBD1. The CDR3 contains 13 residues. CDR1 is SEHNR, CDR2 FQNEAQ, per germline (reference sequence). Trimming at V came to 5 bases and at J to 7 bases, leaving 5 bases not matched to a gene. CDR3: CASSSRQGNEQFF. CDR3 bases: TGTGCCAGCAGCAGCAGACAGGGTAATGAGCAGTTCTTC.

The V gene is TRBV5-6, the J gene TRBJ1-4, with D perhaps matching TRBD1 (6 bases). Germline lookup yields CDR1 SGHDT and CDR2 YYEEEE. The length of the CDR3 is 14 residues. V was trimmed by 3 bases and J by 8 bases, leaving 14 bases between them. In DNA form, the CDR3 reads TGTGCCAGCAGCTCGTACAGGGAAGCGGAAAAACTGTTTTTT. Encoded protein: CASSSYREAEKLFF.

The chain uses TRBV18 and TRBJ1-3, with D uncertain. The ends were cut back, 3 bases at V and 0 bases at J, with 9 bases in the middle. Germline CDR1 is KGHSH and CDR2 is LQKENI. The CDR3 length is 15 residues. The chain's CDR3 is CASSPATISGNTIYF. CDR3 in DNA: TGTGCCAGCTCACCGGCCACAATCTCTGGAAACACCATATATTTT.

The chain couples TRBV25-1 to TRBJ1-2; no definite D call. V lost 4 bases and J lost 5, with 17 bases in between. Germline CDR1 MGHDK, CDR2 SYGVNS. This CDR3 is built from 15 residues. The CDR3 DNA sequence: TGTGCCAGCAGTGCGTCCCCAGGAGGAGGATATGGCTACACCTTC. This gives the protein CASSASPGGGYGYTF.

V and J are TRBV10-3 and TRBJ1-1, with a possible D match to TRBD1 (6 bases). Germline V gene sequence: CDR1 ENHRY, CDR2 SYGVKD. Trimming left V 9 bases short and J 3 bases short, with 17 bases between. This CDR3 is built from 14 residues. The CDR3 spells CAIKTTGTDTEAFF. The CDR3 DNA reads as TGTGCCATTAAGACCACAGGGACGGACACTGAAGCTTTCTTT.

This chain joins TRBV7-2 and TRBJ2-7; D is unclear. Germline-derived CDR1 and CDR2 are SGHTA and FQGNSA. The CDR3 consists of 13 residues. The V gene lost 5 bases and the J gene lost 2 bases, with 10 bases spanning the gap. CDR3 sequence reads: CASSPPNTYEQYF. DNA of the CDR3: TGTGCCAGCAGCCCCCCCAACACCTACGAGCAGTACTTC.

The V and J genes are TRBV18 and TRBJ2-2, with TRBD1 matching 7 bases. J lost 5 bases, V lost 3 bases, and 3 bases had no gene match. Germline CDR1 KGHSH, CDR2 LQKENI. The CDR3 consists of 14 residues. The CDR3 bases are TGTGCCAGCTCACCCGGCAGGGGGACCGGGGAGCTGTTTTTT. This encodes CASSPGRGTGELFF.

V usage is TRBV7-2 and J usage is TRBJ2-1; possible D gene TRBD2, 7 bases. Germline V gene data show CDR1 as SGHTA and CDR2 as FQGNSA. CDR3 length equals 16 residues. The ends were cut back, 5 bases at V and 4 bases at J, with 18 bases in the middle. CDR3 sequence reads: CASSPPKGGLYNEQFF. CDR3 DNA sequence: TGTGCCAGCAGCCCCCCCAAGGGGGGGCTTTACAATGAGCAGTTCTTC.

The chain couples TRBV7-3 to TRBJ1-1; D is unclear. The CDR3 sequence is 13 residues long. Germline lookup yields CDR1 SGHTA and CDR2 FQGTGA. Between the trimmed V and J ends, which lost 5 bases and 7 bases, there was a span of 14 bases. CDR3 sequence: CASSPSGEGEAFF. DNA for the CDR3: TGTGCCAGCAGCCCCAGCGGGGAAGGTGAAGCTTTCTTT. Variable domain in full (rest from reference TRBV7-3 and TRBJ1-1): GAGVSQTPSNKVTEKGKYVELRCDPISGHTALYWYRQSLGQGPEFLIYFQGTGAADDSGLPNDRFFAVRPEGSVSTLKIQRTERGDSAVYLCASSPSGEGEAFFGQGTRLTVV.

V and J are TRBV10-3 and TRBJ1-2, with D possibly TRBD1 on 6 matching bases. Germline CDR1 reads ENHRY; CDR2 reads SYGVKD. Trimming cost V 6 bases and J 1 base, with 9 bases left between them. The CDR3 is 13 amino acids. The CDR3: CAIRVQGNYGYTF. The CDR3 DNA follows: TGTGCCATCAGAGTACAGGGTAACTATGGCTACACCTTC.

The chain combines TRBV12-5 with TRBJ2-3, with TRBD2 matching 11 bases. The CDR3 has 15 residues. Germline V gene lookup returns CDR1 LGHNT and CDR2 FRNRAP. The ends lost 6 bases at V and 1 base at J; junction bases unmatched: 3. The CDR3 region is CASGTGLAGTDTQYF. DNA of the CDR3: TGTGCTAGTGGAACGGGACTAGCGGGCACAGATACGCAGTATTTT.

The CDR3 nucleotides read TGTGCCAGCTCACCGGCCAGGGGGGAGAACACTGAAGCTTTCTTT. Its protein is CASSPARGENTEAFF. The V gene is TRBV18, the J gene TRBJ1-1; 7 bases map to TRBD1. Trimming cost V 3 bases and J 1 base; bases outside gene matches: 5. This CDR3 has 15 residues. The germline V gene has CDR1 KGHSH and CDR2 LQKENI.

The chain joins TRBV14 to TRBJ1-4; TRBD1 agrees at 9 bases. The junction had 10 bases not matched to a gene; V was cut back by 4 bases and J by 7 bases. This CDR3 is built from 16 residues. Per the germline V gene, CDR1 is SGHDN and CDR2 is FVKESK. The CDR3 here is CASSRLRTGAGEKLFF. The CDR3 DNA reads as TGTGCCAGCAGCCGTCTCAGGACAGGGGCGGGTGAAAAACTGTTTTTT.